The clone carrying this TCR beta chain is medium-sized. No antigen is known for it. Ex vivo total memory CD4+ cells were sequenced at deep level. Here immunoSEQ multiplex PCR was the method, and the copy in TCRdb shows in-frame clones only, minus some. The data show some 30,000 clones, approximately 84% seen once. These data belong to a study of human CD4 T cells and Enterobacteriaceae. Findings and caveats of the study: Broadly cross-reactive clonotypes: about 60% of the 19 ranked in the top 5%.

Memory CD4+ T cells were sorted as all CD4+ cells except CD45RA+CCR7+CD95- naive cells, over 95% pure. Total CD4+ T cells and monocytes came from CD4/CD14 microbead positive selection. Germline loops: CDR1 GTSNPN, CDR2 SVGIG (reference sequence). This CDR3 has 13 residues. Between the trimmed V and J ends, which lost 3 bases and 6 bases, there was a span of 14 bases. This chain uses TRBV30 with TRBJ1-1; a weak D match, TRBD1 (6 bases). The receptor's source is a human donor in good health. Source material: memory CD4+ T cells from blood. CDR3 region: CAWSPGDGAEAFF. In nucleotides, the CDR3 is TGTGCCTGGAGCCCAGGGGATGGGGCTGAAGCTTTCTTT.